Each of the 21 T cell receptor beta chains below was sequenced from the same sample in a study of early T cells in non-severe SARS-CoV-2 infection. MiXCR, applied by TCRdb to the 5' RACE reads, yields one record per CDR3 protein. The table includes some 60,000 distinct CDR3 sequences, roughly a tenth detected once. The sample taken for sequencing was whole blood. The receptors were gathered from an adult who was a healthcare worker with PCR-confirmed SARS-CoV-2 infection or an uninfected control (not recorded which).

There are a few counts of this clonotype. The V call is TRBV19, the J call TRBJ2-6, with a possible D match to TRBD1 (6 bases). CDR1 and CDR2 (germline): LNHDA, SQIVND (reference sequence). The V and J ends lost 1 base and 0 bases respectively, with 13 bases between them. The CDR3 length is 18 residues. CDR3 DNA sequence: TGTGCCAGTAGTATAGTGGCAGGGGCGCTCTCTGGGGCCAACGTCCTGACTTTC. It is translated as CASSIVAGALSGANVLTF.

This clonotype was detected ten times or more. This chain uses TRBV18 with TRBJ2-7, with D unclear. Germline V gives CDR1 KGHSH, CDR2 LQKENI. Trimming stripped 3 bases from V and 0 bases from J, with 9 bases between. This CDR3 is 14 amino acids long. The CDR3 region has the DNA TGTGCCAGCTCACCGGACGTAAACTCCTACGAGCAGTACTTC. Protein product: CASSPDVNSYEQYF.

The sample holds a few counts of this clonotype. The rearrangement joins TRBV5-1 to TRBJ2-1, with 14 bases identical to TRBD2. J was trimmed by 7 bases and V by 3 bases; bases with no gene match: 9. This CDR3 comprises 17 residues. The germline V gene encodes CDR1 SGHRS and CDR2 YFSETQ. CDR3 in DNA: TGCGCCAGCAGCTCGCACTTCGGGACTAGCGGGAGTAATGAGCAGTTCTTC. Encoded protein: CASSSHFGTSGSNEQFF. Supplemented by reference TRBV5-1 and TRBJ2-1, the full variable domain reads KAGVTQTPRYLIKTRGQQVTLSCSPISGHRSVSWYQQTPGQGLQFLFEYFSETQRNKGNFPGRFSGRQFSNSRSEMNVSTLELGDSALYLCASSSHFGTSGSNEQFFGPGTRLTVL.

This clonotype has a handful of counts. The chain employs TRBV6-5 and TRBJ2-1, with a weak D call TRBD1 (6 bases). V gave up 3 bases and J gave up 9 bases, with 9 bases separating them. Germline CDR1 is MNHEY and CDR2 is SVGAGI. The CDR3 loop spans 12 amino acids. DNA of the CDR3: TGTGCCAGCAGTTATGTCAGGGGTGAGCAGTTCTTC. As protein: CASSYVRGEQFF.

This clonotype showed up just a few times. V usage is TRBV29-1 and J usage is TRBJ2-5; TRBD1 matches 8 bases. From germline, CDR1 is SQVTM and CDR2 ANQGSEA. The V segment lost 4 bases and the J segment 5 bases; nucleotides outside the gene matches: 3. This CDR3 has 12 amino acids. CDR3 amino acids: CSVGRQGETQYF. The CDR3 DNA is TGCAGCGTTGGACGACAGGGGGAGACCCAGTACTTC.

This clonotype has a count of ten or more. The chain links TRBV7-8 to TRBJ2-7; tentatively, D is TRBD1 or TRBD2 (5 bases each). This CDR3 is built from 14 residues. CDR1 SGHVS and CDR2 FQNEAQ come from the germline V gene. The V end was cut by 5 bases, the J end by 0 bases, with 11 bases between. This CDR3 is CASSRAGSSYEQYF. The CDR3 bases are TGTGCCAGCAGCCGCGCAGGGAGCTCCTACGAGCAGTACTTC. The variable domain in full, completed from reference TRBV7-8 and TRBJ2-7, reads GAGVSQSPRYKVAKRGQDVALRCDPISGHVSLFWYQQALGQGPEFLTYFQNEAQLDKSGLPSDRFFAERPEGSVSTLKIQRTQQEDSAVYLCASSRAGSSYEQYFGPGTRLTVT.

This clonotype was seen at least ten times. Here the CDR3 reads CSVSGTGGSSGANVLTF. In DNA, the CDR3 is TGCAGCGTCTCCGGGACAGGGGGTTCCTCTGGGGCCAACGTCCTGACTTTC. This chain joins TRBV29-1 and TRBJ2-6; 11 nucleotides match TRBD1. CDR3 length equals 17 residues. With 6 bases clipped from V and 0 bases from J, the junction kept 7 bases outside the gene matches. Per the germline V gene, CDR1 is SQVTM and CDR2 is ANQGSEA.

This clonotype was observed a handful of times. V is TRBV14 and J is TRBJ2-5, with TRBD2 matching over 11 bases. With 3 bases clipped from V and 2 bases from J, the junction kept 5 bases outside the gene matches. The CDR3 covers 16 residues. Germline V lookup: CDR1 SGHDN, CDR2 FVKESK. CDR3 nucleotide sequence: TGTGCCAGCAGCCAGTATCGGACTAGCGGGCAAGAGACCCAGTACTTC. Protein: CASSQYRTSGQETQYF. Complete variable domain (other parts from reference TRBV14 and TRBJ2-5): EAGVTQFPSHSVIEKGQTVTLRCDPISGHDNLYWYRRVMGKEIKFLLHFVKESKQDESGMPNNRFLAERTGGTYSTLKVQPAELEDSGVYFCASSQYRTSGQETQYFGPGTRLLVL.

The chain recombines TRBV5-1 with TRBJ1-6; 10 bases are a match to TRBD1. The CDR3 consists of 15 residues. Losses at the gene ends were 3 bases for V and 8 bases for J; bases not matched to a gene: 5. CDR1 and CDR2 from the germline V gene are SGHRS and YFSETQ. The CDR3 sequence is CASSSRDRGHSPLHF. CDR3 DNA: TGCGCCAGCAGCTCCCGGGACAGGGGACATTCACCCCTCCACTTT.

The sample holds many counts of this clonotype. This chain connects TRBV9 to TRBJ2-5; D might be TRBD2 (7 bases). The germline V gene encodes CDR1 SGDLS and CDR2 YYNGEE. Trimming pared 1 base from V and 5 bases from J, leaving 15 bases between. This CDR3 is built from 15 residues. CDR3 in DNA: TGTGCCAGCAGCGTAACAGGGACTAAGGGGGAGACCCAGTACTTC. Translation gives CASSVTGTKGETQYF.

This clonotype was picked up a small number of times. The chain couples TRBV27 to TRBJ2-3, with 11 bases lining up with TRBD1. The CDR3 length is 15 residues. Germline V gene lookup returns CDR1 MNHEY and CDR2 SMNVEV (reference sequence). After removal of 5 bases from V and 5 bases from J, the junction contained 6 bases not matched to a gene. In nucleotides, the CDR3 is TGTGCCAGCAGTAGAGGGACAGGGGGAAGAGATACGCAGTATTTT. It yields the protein CASSRGTGGRDTQYF.

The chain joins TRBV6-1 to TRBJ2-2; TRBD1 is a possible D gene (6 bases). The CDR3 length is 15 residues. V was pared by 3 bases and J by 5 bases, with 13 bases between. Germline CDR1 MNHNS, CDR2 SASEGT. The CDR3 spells CASSDGQGWTGELFF. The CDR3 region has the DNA TGTGCCAGCAGTGATGGGCAGGGGTGGACCGGGGAGCTGTTTTTT.

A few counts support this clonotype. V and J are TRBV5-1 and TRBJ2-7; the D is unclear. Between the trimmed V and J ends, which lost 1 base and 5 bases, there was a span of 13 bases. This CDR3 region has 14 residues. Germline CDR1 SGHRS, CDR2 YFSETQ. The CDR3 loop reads CASSLRLPWDEQYF. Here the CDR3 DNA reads TGCGCCAGCAGCTTGAGGCTCCCTTGGGACGAGCAGTACTTC.

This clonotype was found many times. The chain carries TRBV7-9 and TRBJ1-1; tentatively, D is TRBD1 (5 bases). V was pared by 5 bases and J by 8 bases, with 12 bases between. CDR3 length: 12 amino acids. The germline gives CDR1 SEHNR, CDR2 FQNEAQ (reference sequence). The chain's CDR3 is CASSAQGTEAFF. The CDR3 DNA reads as TGTGCCAGCAGCGCCCAGGGAACCGAAGCTTTCTTT. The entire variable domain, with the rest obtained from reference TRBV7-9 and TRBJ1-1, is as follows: DTGVSQNPRHKITKRGQNVTFRCDPISEHNRLYWYRQTLGQGPEFLTYFQNEAQLEKSRLLSDRFSAERPKGSFSTLEIQRTEQGDSAMYLCASSAQGTEAFFGQGTRLTVV.

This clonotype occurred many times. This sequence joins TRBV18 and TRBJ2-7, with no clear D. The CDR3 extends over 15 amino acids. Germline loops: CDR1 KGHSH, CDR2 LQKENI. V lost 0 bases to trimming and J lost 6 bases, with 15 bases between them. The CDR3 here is CASSPPSLSYGEQYF. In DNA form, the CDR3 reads TGTGCCAGCTCACCACCAAGCCTGTCGTACGGCGAGCAGTACTTC.

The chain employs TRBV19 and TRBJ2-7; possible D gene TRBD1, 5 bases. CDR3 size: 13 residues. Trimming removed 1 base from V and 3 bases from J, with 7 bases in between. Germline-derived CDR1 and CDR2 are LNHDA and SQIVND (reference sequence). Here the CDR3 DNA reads TGTGCCAGTAGTATAGGACAGAACTACGAGCAGTACTTC. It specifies CASSIGQNYEQYF.

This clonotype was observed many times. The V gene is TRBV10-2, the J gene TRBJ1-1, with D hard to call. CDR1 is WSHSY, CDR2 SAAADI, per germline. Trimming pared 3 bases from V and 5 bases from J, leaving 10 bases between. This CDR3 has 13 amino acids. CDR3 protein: CASSEVPGTEAFF. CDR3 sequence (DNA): TGCGCCAGCAGTGAAGTCCCCGGGACTGAAGCTTTCTTT.

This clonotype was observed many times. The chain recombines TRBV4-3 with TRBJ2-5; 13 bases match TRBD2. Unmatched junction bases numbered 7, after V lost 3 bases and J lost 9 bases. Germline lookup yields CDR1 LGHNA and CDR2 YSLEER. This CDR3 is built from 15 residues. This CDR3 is CASSHRTSGSEPQYF. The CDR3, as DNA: TGCGCCAGCAGCCACAGGACTAGCGGGAGTGAGCCCCAGTACTTC.

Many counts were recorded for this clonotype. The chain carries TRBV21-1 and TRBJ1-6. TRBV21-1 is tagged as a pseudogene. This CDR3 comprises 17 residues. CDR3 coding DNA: TGTGCCAGCAGCAAAGGGACGACGAGCTCCTATAATTCACCCCTCCACTTT. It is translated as CASSKGTTSSYNSPLHF.

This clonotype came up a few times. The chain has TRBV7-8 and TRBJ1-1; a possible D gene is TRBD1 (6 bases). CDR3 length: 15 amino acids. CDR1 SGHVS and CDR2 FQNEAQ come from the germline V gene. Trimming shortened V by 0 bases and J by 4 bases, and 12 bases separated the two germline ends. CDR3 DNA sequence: TGTGCCAGCAGCTTAGCTGCAGGGGCGGGCACTGAAGCTTTCTTT. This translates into CASSLAAGAGTEAFF.

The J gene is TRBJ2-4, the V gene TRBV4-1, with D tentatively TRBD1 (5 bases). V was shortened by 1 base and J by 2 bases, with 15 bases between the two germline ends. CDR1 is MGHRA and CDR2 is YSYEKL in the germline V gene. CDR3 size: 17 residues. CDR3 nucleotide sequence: TGCGCCAGCAGCCAAGCAATTAACAGGCCTTCCAAAAACATTCAGTACTTC. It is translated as CASSQAINRPSKNIQYF.